The clone carrying this T cell receptor (beta chain) was observed a handful of times. Its antigen is not known. During the collection period, no donor immune events like infections were recorded. TCRdb's copy holds only in-frame clones and misses some; the assay was immunoSEQ multiplex PCR. In the table there are around 100,000 clones, around 89% of which are singletons. Germline loops: CDR1 MNHEY, CDR2 SVGAGI. V dropped 2 bases and J dropped 2 bases, with 3 bases sitting between them. This CDR3 region has 12 residues. This entry comes from a study of identifying expanded T cells in peripheral blood. Study results and limitations: Technical replicates showed about 1.1 changed clones; two weeks 15 to 20; four weeks 19. Across healthy donors, higher total template counts meant significantly greater approximately 2-week count variance.

V is TRBV6-5 and J is TRBJ1-2; D remains unclear. The sequenced sample consisted of blood. This TCR was sampled from a person aged 18 to 70 in good health. The CDR3 loop is CASSYTNYGYTF. The CDR3 coding sequence is TGTGCCAGCAGTTACACAAACTATGGCTACACCTTC.